These 12 T cell receptor beta chains share one sample of origin, sequenced in a study of PD-1 blockade in classical Hodgkin lymphoma. Relapse was seen in all patients after autologous stem cell transplantation, and brentuximab vedotin exposure was variable. Method: immunoSEQ multiplex PCR; TCRdb's copy keeps in-frame clones and lacks some. The sample consists of 45,000 to 55,000 clones, approximately 81% of them appearing once. Material: peripheral blood mononuclear cells (PBMCs), obtained at baseline. The source of these receptors is a human donor with classical Hodgkin lymphoma.

This rearrangement joins TRBV4-3 to TRBJ1-5; D uncertain. V was pared by 4 bases and J by 3 bases, with 13 bases between. In germline, CDR1 is LGHNA, CDR2 YSLEER. The CDR3 totals 15 residues. CDR3 DNA: TGCGCCAGCAGCCCCGCCGAAGGGTTCAATCAGCCCCAGCATTTT. It is translated as CASSPAEGFNQPQHF.

The chain employs TRBV6-5 and TRBJ2-7, with TRBD1 matching over 8 bases. This CDR3 contains 13 residues. V was pared by 2 bases and J by 3 bases, with 0 bases of the junction left unmatched. In germline, CDR1 is MNHEY, CDR2 SVGAGI. The CDR3 DNA follows: TGTGCCAGCAGTTACACAGGGGGCTACGAGCAGTACTTC. This sequence encodes CASSYTGGYEQYF.

This chain uses TRBV5-6 with TRBJ2-3; D is unresolved. The CDR3 totals 13 residues. Trimming removed 4 bases from V and 6 bases from J, with 12 bases in between. Germline CDR1 reads SGHDT; CDR2 reads YYEEEE. The DNA for the CDR3 is TGTGCCAGCAGCCTACGCCCGCTGGATACGCAGTATTTT. Protein product: CASSLRPLDTQYF.

The rearrangement joins TRBV11-3 to TRBJ1-4; the D is unclear. V was trimmed by 4 bases and J by 3 bases, leaving 9 bases between them. The CDR3 runs 14 residues. Germline V gene lookup returns CDR1 SGHNT and CDR2 YENEEA. The CDR3 reads CASSSSGANEKLFF. The CDR3 DNA sequence: TGTGCCAGCAGCTCATCAGGCGCTAATGAAAAACTGTTTTTT. Based on the CDR3 plus reference TRBV11-3 and TRBJ1-4, the full variable domain is EAGVVQSPRYKIIEKKQPVAFWCNPISGHNTLYWYLQNLGQGPELLIRYENEEAVDDSQLPKDRFSAERLKGVDSTLKIQPAELGDSAVYLCASSSSGANEKLFFGSGTQLSVL.

The rearrangement uses TRBV5-5 and TRBJ2-2; D remains unclear. CDR1 and CDR2 from the germline V gene are SGHKS and YYEKEE (reference sequence). The V gene lost 1 base and the J gene lost 7 bases, with 14 bases spanning the gap. There are 15 residues in the CDR3. The CDR3 nucleotides read TGTGCCAGCAGCTTGACAACCCTCATCAACGGGGAGCTGTTTTTT. It yields the protein CASSLTTLINGELFF.

This clone was recorded at least ten times. This chain uses TRBV5-5 with TRBJ1-2; D is undetermined. The CDR3 sequence is 14 residues long. Germline CDR1 reads SGHKS; CDR2 reads YYEKEE (reference sequence). The V and J ends lost 3 bases and 4 bases respectively, with 13 bases between them. The CDR3 spells CASSSTLVSYGYTF. The CDR3 DNA is TGTGCCAGCAGCTCCACCCTGGTGAGCTATGGCTACACCTTC. The whole variable domain, filled in from reference TRBV5-5 and TRBJ1-2, reads DAGVTQSPTHLIKTRGQQVTLRCSPISGHKSVSWYQQVLGQGPQFIFQYYEKEERGRGNFPDRFSARQFPNYSSELNVNALLLGDSALYLCASSSTLVSYGYTFGSGTRLTVV.

The V and J genes are TRBV23-1 and TRBJ2-1; the match to TRBD2 covers 8 bases. TRBV23-1 is an ORF for which the function is uncertain. This CDR3 is built from 17 residues. With 4 bases clipped from V and 6 bases from J, the junction kept 14 bases outside the gene matches. This chain's CDR3 is CASSRYQSGSPSNEQFF. The CDR3 DNA reads TGCGCCAGCAGTCGATATCAGAGCGGGAGTCCCTCCAATGAGCAGTTCTTC.

The chain joins TRBV5-1 to TRBJ1-5, with D possibly matching TRBD1 (5 bases). Per the germline V gene, CDR1 is SGHRS and CDR2 is YFSETQ. The CDR3 spans 13 residues. The V end was cut by 0 bases, the J end by 4 bases, with 5 bases between. The CDR3, as DNA: TGCGCCAGCAGCTTGGCAGGGAATCAGCCCCAGCATTTT. It is translated as CASSLAGNQPQHF.

V usage is TRBV6-1 and J usage is TRBJ1-5, with a tentative D call TRBD1 (5 bases). The CDR3 consists of 15 residues. With 2 bases removed from V and 9 bases from J, the gap between germline ends came to 17 bases. Germline CDR1 is MNHNS and CDR2 is SASEGT. The CDR3 sequence is CASSERGRHLGPQHF. The CDR3 DNA follows: TGTGCCAGCAGTGAACGGGGCAGGCACTTGGGGCCCCAGCATTTT.

Details on this clone: Compared with germline, one end of the junction differs, possibly owing to a read error. The chain links TRBV5-1 to TRBJ1-1; D is uncertain. There are 14 residues in the CDR3. In germline, CDR1 is SGHRS, CDR2 YFSETQ. CDR3 DNA sequence: TGTGCCAGCAGCCGGAGAATAGTGAACACTGAAGCTTTCTTT. Protein sequence: CASSRRIVNTEAFF.

In nucleotides, the CDR3 is TGTGCCAGCAGCCCGCGGGTGACTAGCGGGAGACAGACCCAGTACTTC. This sequence encodes CASSPRVTSGRQTQYF. The gene calls are TRBV9 and TRBJ2-5, with 12 bases lining up with TRBD2. The CDR3 totals 16 residues. The germline CDR1 and CDR2 sequences are SGDLS and YYNGEE. The junction had 10 bases not matched to a gene; V was cut back by 4 bases and J by 6 bases.

The chain combines TRBV15 with TRBJ1-1; 8 nucleotides line up with TRBD1. This CDR3 comprises 17 residues. V shed 1 base, J shed 4 bases, and the junction held 11 bases outside the gene matches. CDR1 is LNHNV, CDR2 YYDKDF, per germline (reference sequence). The CDR3 nucleotides read TGTGCCACCAGCAGAGGTTGGGATGACAGGGGAGGCACTGAAGCTTTCTTT. Translated, it gives CATSRGWDDRGGTEAFF.